Following are 26 T cell receptor beta chains from one sample sequenced in a study of blood T cell repertoires in COVID-19. The repertoire was sequenced with immunoSEQ multiplex PCR; TCRdb's copy has only in-frame clones and lacks some. In the table there are some 260,000 clones, 82% of which are singletons. The sample taken for sequencing was peripheral blood. These receptors originate from a woman between 18 and 29 years old with acute or convalescent COVID-19.

This clone showed up just a few times. The chain employs TRBV7-2 and TRBJ1-2; 12 bases fit TRBD1. The CDR3 extends over 15 amino acids. CDR1 SGHTA and CDR2 FQGNSA come from the germline V gene. J was trimmed by 7 bases and V by 1 base; bases with no gene match: 4. CDR3 sequence: CASSLGDRGLGGYTF. The DNA for the CDR3 is TGTGCCAGCAGCTTAGGGGACAGGGGGCTAGGTGGCTACACCTTC.

This chain uses TRBV6-4 with TRBJ2-1; no clear D. Germline CDR1 and CDR2: MRHNA and SNTAGT. The length of the CDR3 is 16 residues. V was clipped by 0 bases and J by 0 bases, with 9 bases between them. In DNA form, the CDR3 reads TGTGCCAGCAGTGACTCGTCAGCGAACTCCTACAATGAGCAGTTCTTC. Translating it yields CASSDSSANSYNEQFF.

The rearrangement links TRBV5-1 to TRBJ2-5, with a possible D match to TRBD1 (6 bases). V gave up 4 bases and J gave up 9 bases, with 19 bases separating them. The V gene's germline CDR1 is SGHRS and CDR2 YFSETQ. CDR3 length equals 14 residues. The CDR3 reads CASSPGERGVAQYF. The CDR3 DNA reads as TGCGCCAGCAGCCCAGGGGAGCGAGGCGTTGCCCAGTACTTC. Looking up the rest from reference TRBV5-1 and TRBJ2-5 gives the full variable domain: KAGVTQTPRYLIKTRGQQVTLSCSPISGHRSVSWYQQTPGQGLQFLFEYFSETQRNKGNFPGRFSGRQFSNSRSEMNVSTLELGDSALYLCASSPGERGVAQYFGPGTRLLVL.

The rearrangement links TRBV6-5 to TRBJ2-1, with 12 bases identical to TRBD2. This CDR3 contains 15 residues. Germline CDR1 and CDR2: MNHEY and SVGAGI. V gave up 0 bases and J gave up 10 bases; unmatched junction bases: 4. This chain's CDR3 is CASSYSSLAGGEQFF. In DNA form, the CDR3 reads TGTGCCAGCAGTTACTCGAGCCTAGCGGGAGGGGAGCAGTTCTTC.

The V gene is TRBV5-1, the J gene TRBJ1-1, with D perhaps matching TRBD1 (6 bases). Germline V gene lookup returns CDR1 SGHRS and CDR2 YFSETQ. The CDR3 has 13 residues. The germline V and J ends were trimmed by 4 bases and 1 base, with 8 bases remaining between them. This CDR3 reads CASSTQGNTEAFF. The DNA for the CDR3 is TGCGCCAGCAGCACACAGGGGAACACTGAAGCTTTCTTT.

This clone was seen once. The V call is TRBV6-5, the J call TRBJ2-1; D is possibly TRBD2 (6 bases). Germline CDR1 and CDR2: MNHEY and SVGAGI. This CDR3 region has 13 residues. V was trimmed by 6 bases and J by 7 bases, leaving 13 bases between them. CDR3 nucleotide sequence: TGTGCCAGCAGCCTGACTGGGGGGAATGAGCAGTTCTTC. This encodes CASSLTGGNEQFF.

V gene TRBV12-3 or TRBV12-4 combines with J gene TRBJ2-7; D unresolved. V lost 1 base and J 2 bases, leaving 6 bases between the germline ends. This CDR3 has 13 amino acids. CDR3 protein: CASSLVSTYEQYF. DNA for the CDR3: TGTGCCAGCAGTTTAGTGAGTACCTACGAGCAGTACTTC.

V usage is TRBV4-1 and J usage is TRBJ2-7; D might be TRBD1 (6 bases). The CDR3 loop spans 15 amino acids. V was trimmed by 0 bases and J by 0 bases, leaving 9 bases between them. The V gene's germline CDR1 is MGHRA and CDR2 YSYEKL. As DNA, the CDR3 is TGCGCCAGCAGCCAAGAACAGGGACGCTCCTACGAGCAGTACTTC. It is translated as CASSQEQGRSYEQYF.

The rearrangement joins TRBV7-3 to TRBJ2-3; TRBD1 matches 11 bases. This CDR3 has 15 amino acids. The germline V gene has CDR1 SGHTA and CDR2 FQGTGA. J gave up 4 bases and V 4 bases, and 4 bases lay outside the gene matches. The CDR3 DNA follows: TGTGCCAGCAGCTGGACAGGGGGCCTCGCAGATACGCAGTATTTT. Its translation: CASSWTGGLADTQYF.

The chain uses TRBV9 and TRBJ2-5; 10 nucleotides line up with TRBD2. V gave up 0 bases and J gave up 4 bases; unmatched junction bases: 9. The length of the CDR3 is 17 residues. CDR1 SGDLS and CDR2 YYNGEE come from the germline V gene. The DNA of the CDR3 is TGTGCCAGCAGCGTAGGGGCTAGCGGGAGAGGATCAGAGACCCAGTACTTC. Protein sequence: CASSVGASGRGSETQYF.

The V and J genes are TRBV29-1 and TRBJ1-1; no clear D gene. Per germline, CDR1 SQVTM and CDR2 ANQGSEA. This CDR3 has 13 amino acids. V was pared by 4 bases and J by 0 bases, with 9 bases between. The CDR3 DNA is TGCAGCGTTGGGGCAGGTGTGAACACTGAAGCTTTCTTT. As protein: CSVGAGVNTEAFF. Full variable domain (missing parts from reference TRBV29-1 and TRBJ1-1): SAVISQKPSRDICQRGTSLTIQCQVDSQVTMMFWYRQQPGQSLTLIATANQGSEATYESGFVIDKFPISRPNLTFSTLTVSNMSPEDSSIYLCSVGAGVNTEAFFGQGTRLTVV.

The gene calls are TRBV25-1 and TRBJ2-2; TRBD1 matches at 11 bases. The germline V gene encodes CDR1 MGHDK and CDR2 SYGVNS. This CDR3 comprises 15 residues. Trimming at V came to 4 bases and at J to 5 bases, leaving 3 bases not matched to a gene. This CDR3 is CASSGTGGATGELFF. The CDR3 nucleotides are TGTGCCAGCAGTGGGACAGGGGGCGCGACCGGGGAGCTGTTTTTT.

The genes are TRBV5-1 and TRBJ2-2, with 9 positions matching TRBD1. Per germline, CDR1 SGHRS and CDR2 YFSETQ. The V and J ends lost 4 bases and 3 bases, in that order; junction bases with no gene match: 4. CDR3 length: 15 residues. The CDR3 is CASSLTGGYTGELFF. The DNA for the CDR3 is TGCGCCAGCAGCCTCACAGGGGGCTACACCGGGGAGCTGTTTTTT.

The V call is TRBV4-3, the J call TRBJ2-1, with D maybe TRBD1 (6 bases). The V end was cut by 1 base, the J end by 4 bases, with 17 bases between. CDR1 and CDR2 from the germline V gene are LGHNA and YSLEER. The CDR3 sequence is 17 residues long. CDR3 nucleotide sequence: TGCGCCAGCAGCCAAGCGGCTTCCCCTGGGACATACAATGAGCAGTTCTTC. The encoded protein is CASSQAASPGTYNEQFF.

On this clone: Its ends do not fully match the called genes, so a read error is possible. The rearrangement links TRBV6-2 or TRBV6-3 to TRBJ2-7; the D is unclear. Germline CDR1 and CDR2: MNHEY and SVGEGT. CDR3 size: 12 residues. For the CDR3, the DNA is TGTGCCAGCAGTTACGCCAACTACGATCAGTACTTC. Its translation: CASSYANYDQYF.

The chain uses TRBV12-3 or TRBV12-4 and TRBJ2-1; no clear D gene. The CDR3 length is 12 residues. V was trimmed by 2 bases and J by 9 bases, leaving 8 bases between them. Here the CDR3 reads CASSLRVGEQFF. CDR3 nucleotides: TGTGCCAGCAGTTTACGGGTAGGTGAGCAGTTCTTC.

The V call is TRBV5-5, the J call TRBJ2-1, with 7 positions matching TRBD2. CDR3 length: 17 amino acids. Losses at the gene ends were 4 bases for V and 4 bases for J; bases not matched to a gene: 14. Germline V gene lookup returns CDR1 SGHKS and CDR2 YYEKEE (reference sequence). DNA for the CDR3: TGTGCCAGCAGCCTAACCGGGAGCAGCGGGGTTTACAATGAGCAGTTCTTC. It is translated as CASSLTGSSGVYNEQFF.

About this clone: This may stem from a read error, because a much larger clone lies one nucleotide away. The sample has other DNA sequences that encode this CDR3 too. This chain links TRBV18 with TRBJ1-1; no clear D. Germline V gene data show CDR1 as KGHSH and CDR2 as LQKENI. There are 13 residues in the CDR3. CDR3 sequence reads: CASSPDSQLEAFF. CDR3 nucleotide sequence: TGTGCTAGCTCACCCGACTCCCAACTTGAAGCTTTCTTT.

The chain is built from TRBV7-2 and TRBJ2-1, with D perhaps matching TRBD1 (5 bases). The germline gives CDR1 SGHTA, CDR2 FQGNSA. This CDR3 contains 12 residues. The germline V and J ends were trimmed by 3 bases and 8 bases, with 8 bases remaining between them. The CDR3 DNA follows: TGTGCCAGCAGCTTGCAGGGATATGAGCAGTTCTTC. Translated: CASSLQGYEQFF.

V is TRBV14 and J is TRBJ2-6; D unresolved. V lost 0 bases, J lost 0 bases, and 9 bases lay in between. The germline gives CDR1 SGHDN, CDR2 FVKESK. This CDR3 has 17 residues. As DNA, the CDR3 is TGTGCCAGCAGCCAAGATGTACGGAGCTCTGGGGCCAACGTCCTGACTTTC. Its translation: CASSQDVRSSGANVLTF.

The chain carries TRBV21-1 and TRBJ1-3. TRBV21-1 is a pseudogene locus. This CDR3 has 15 residues. As DNA, the CDR3 is TGTGCCAGTCGGCCCCACCAAGCGTCTGGAAACACCATATATTTT. It translates to CASRPHQASGNTIYF.

This chain connects TRBV29-1 to TRBJ2-1; TRBD2 agrees at 14 bases. V dropped 6 bases and J dropped 6; count of bases not matched to a gene: 28. CDR1 is SQVTM and CDR2 is ANQGSEA in the germline V gene. This CDR3 is 22 amino acids long. This CDR3 is CSVVRPWGAKWTSGRSFNEQFF. In nucleotides, the CDR3 is TGCAGCGTGGTAAGACCCTGGGGCGCTAAGTGGACTAGCGGGAGGTCGTTCAATGAGCAGTTCTTC.

This clone has only one observation. The rearrangement links TRBV5-8 to TRBJ1-5; 7 bases line up with TRBD1. This CDR3 is built from 15 residues. Germline V gene lookup returns CDR1 SGHTS and CDR2 YDEGEE. Germline trimming cut 0 bases from V and 4 bases from J; bases unmatched to any gene: 4. As DNA, the CDR3 is TGTGCCAGCAGCTTGGCCGGGACAGTGAATCAGCCCCAGCATTTT. This encodes CASSLAGTVNQPQHF. The whole variable domain, remainder taken from reference TRBV5-8 and TRBJ1-5, is EAGVTQSPTHLIKTRGQQATLRCSPISGHTSVYWYQQALGLGLQFLLWYDEGEERNRGNFPPRFSGRQFPNYSSELNVNALELEDSALYLCASSLAGTVNQPQHFGDGTRLSIL.

V is TRBV9 and J is TRBJ2-3; 16 nucleotides agree with TRBD2. After removal of 3 bases from V and 2 bases from J, the junction contained 6 bases not matched to a gene. This CDR3 has 18 amino acids. Germline V gene data show CDR1 as SGDLS and CDR2 as YYNGEE. Here the CDR3 DNA reads TGTGCCAGCAGCGAGAGGGGACTAGCGGGAGGGTTCACAGATACGCAGTATTTT. Translated: CASSERGLAGGFTDTQYF.

The CDR3 region is CASRGNSGAYNEQFF. The CDR3 nucleotides are TGCGCCAGCAGGGGGAATAGCGGGGCCTACAATGAGCAGTTCTTC. V gene TRBV5-1 combines with J gene TRBJ2-1, with 8 bases fitting TRBD2. The CDR3 extends over 15 amino acids. From germline, CDR1 is SGHRS and CDR2 YFSETQ. The V and J ends lost 5 bases and 2 bases, in that order; junction bases with no gene match: 6.

This clone was counted a single time. The rearrangement joins TRBV14 to TRBJ2-1; 7 bases fit TRBD2. The CDR3 runs 16 residues. V was pared by 1 base and J by 4 bases, with 7 bases of the junction left unmatched. In germline, CDR1 is SGHDN, CDR2 FVKESK. The CDR3 sequence: CASSQGASGPYNEQFF. CDR3 DNA sequence: TGTGCCAGCAGCCAAGGGGCTAGCGGACCTTACAATGAGCAGTTCTTC.